A single sample gave rise to the 12 T cell receptor beta chains below, sequenced in a study of shared clonotypes between healthy human individuals. CD45RO negativity and positive selection for CCR7 defined naive CD8 cells, a population that excluded terminally differentiated effector memory CD45RA+ cells. Clones were read by immunoSEQ multiplex PCR, and TCRdb kept only the in-frame ones, dropping some. The sample yields 600,000 or so clones, approximately 96% seen once. Sequencing was carried out using naive CD8+ T cells sorted from blood. These receptors came from a woman in her twenties or thirties in good health.

This chain links TRBV5-6 with TRBJ1-2; tentatively, D is TRBD1 (6 bases). Trimming removed 4 bases from V and 6 bases from J, with 13 bases in between. The CDR3 is made up of 13 amino acids. Germline V lookup: CDR1 SGHDT, CDR2 YYEEEE. CDR3: CASSPTGFDGYTF. The CDR3 DNA is TGTGCCAGCAGCCCCACAGGGTTTGATGGCTACACCTTC.

The chain combines TRBV13 with TRBJ2-7; 9 bases are a match to TRBD1. CDR1 is PRHDT, CDR2 FYEKMQ, per germline (reference sequence). The V gene end was trimmed by 3 bases and the J gene end by 4 bases; junction bases not matched to a gene: 10. The CDR3 has 16 residues. The CDR3, as DNA: TGTGCCAGCAGCTTTACCGGGACAGGGTTTTTGTACGAGCAGTACTTC. This encodes CASSFTGTGFLYEQYF.

The chain is built from TRBV4-1 and TRBJ2-7; possible D gene TRBD1, 6 bases. From germline, CDR1 is MGHRA and CDR2 YSYEKL. The V end lost 3 bases, the J end lost 0 bases, and 9 bases lay between the germline ends. This CDR3 comprises 14 residues. Here the CDR3 DNA reads TGCGCCAGCAGCCAGGGGGCGAACTCCTACGAGCAGTACTTC. It is translated as CASSQGANSYEQYF.

This chain links TRBV27 with TRBJ2-5; D is ambiguous. The CDR3 is made up of 14 amino acids. Germline CDR1 and CDR2: MNHEY and SMNVEV (reference sequence). V lost 5 bases and J 5 bases, leaving 15 bases between the germline ends. CDR3 loop: CASSLVPPPETQYF. In DNA form, the CDR3 reads TGTGCCAGCAGTCTCGTACCCCCTCCGGAGACCCAGTACTTC.

This chain links TRBV5-1 with TRBJ2-5; D gene uncertain. The ends were cut back, 0 bases at V and 3 bases at J, with 6 bases in the middle. CDR1 and CDR2 (germline): SGHRS, YFSETQ. The CDR3 is 13 amino acids. CDR3 protein: CASSLDGEETQYF. CDR3 nucleotides: TGCGCCAGCAGCTTGGATGGCGAAGAGACCCAGTACTTC.

The gene calls are TRBV5-1 and TRBJ2-7, with D tentatively TRBD2 (5 bases). The CDR3 consists of 14 residues. CDR1 and CDR2 (germline): SGHRS, YFSETQ. Trimming removed 1 base from V and 5 bases from J, with 13 bases in between. CDR3 in DNA: TGCGCCAGCAGCTTGTGGCTAGCTGATGACGAGCAGTACTTC. Residues: CASSLWLADDEQYF.

This chain joins TRBV9 and TRBJ1-1, with D perhaps TRBD1 (6 bases). The CDR3 runs 14 residues. V was cut by 3 bases and J by 1 base, with 10 bases left in between. CDR1 SGDLS and CDR2 YYNGEE come from the germline V gene. The CDR3 DNA sequence: TGTGCCAGCAGCGGGGCGACAGGGAACACTGAAGCTTTCTTT. Translated, it gives CASSGATGNTEAFF.

The chain combines TRBV4-1 with TRBJ2-3, with D hard to call. The V end was cut by 4 bases, the J end by 4 bases, with 15 bases between. The CDR3 runs to 15 residues. Germline V gives CDR1 MGHRA, CDR2 YSYEKL. Here the CDR3 DNA reads TGCGCCAGCAGCCCCCGACCTACAAGATCAGATACGCAGTATTTT. Its translation: CASSPRPTRSDTQYF.

This CDR3 is CASSFVPYEQYF. DNA for the CDR3: TGTGCCAGCAGTTTTGTTCCATACGAGCAGTACTTC. The V and J genes are TRBV28 and TRBJ2-7; D remains unclear. The CDR3 covers 12 residues. Germline V CDR1 and CDR2: MDHEN, SYDVKM. Trimming pared 3 bases from V and 4 bases from J, leaving 7 bases between.

The chain uses TRBV7-8 and TRBJ2-4; 7 nucleotides line up with TRBD1. Germline lookup yields CDR1 SGHVS and CDR2 FQNEAQ. V shed 5 bases and J 8 bases; nucleotides not matched to a gene: 9. The CDR3 runs 14 residues. CDR3 protein: CASSKLQGWDIQYF. The CDR3 nucleotides read TGTGCCAGCAGCAAACTACAGGGGTGGGACATTCAGTACTTC.

DNA for the CDR3: TGTGCCAGCAGCGCTTCTGGACAGGGAGTCTACGAGCAGTACTTC. Amino acid sequence: CASSASGQGVYEQYF. V and J are TRBV9 and TRBJ2-7, with 8 bases fitting TRBD1. Germline V gene data show CDR1 as SGDLS and CDR2 as YYNGEE. The length of the CDR3 is 15 residues. Trimming at V came to 3 bases and at J to 3 bases, leaving 8 bases not matched to a gene.

Here the CDR3 DNA reads TGTGCCAGCAGGGAGCGGTTGAGGGCCGGGGAGCTGTTTTTT. Its translation: CASRERLRAGELFF. The rearrangement uses TRBV27 and TRBJ2-2; TRBD2 might be the D (5 bases). There are 14 residues in the CDR3. Deletions cut 6 bases from V and 6 bases from J, with 14 bases between. Germline V lookup: CDR1 MNHEY, CDR2 SMNVEV (reference sequence).